This T cell receptor (beta chain) was identified in a study of blood T cell repertoires in COVID-19. Study context: Acute and convalescent COVID-19 samples came from the United States, Italy and Spain.

The protocol was immunoSEQ multiplex PCR, while the TCRdb copy is restricted to in-frame clones and leaves out a portion. The sample has some 40,000 clones, nearly 90% seen once. Germline CDR1 is SGDLS and CDR2 is YYNGEE. After removal of 7 bases from V and 8 bases from J, the junction contained 8 bases not matched to a gene. This CDR3 spans 13 amino acids. The sequence derives from a man in his sixties or seventies with active COVID-19. Sequencing input: peripheral blood. The chain is built from TRBV9 and TRBJ2-1, with 8 bases identical to TRBD2. CDR3 nucleotide sequence: TGTGCCAGCGGTGGGACTAGGGTCTATGAGCAGTTCTTC. Amino acids: CASGGTRVYEQFF.